This TCR beta chain emerged from a study of T cell changes during pregnancy in multiple sclerosis. Libraries were prepared by immunoSEQ multiplex PCR; TCRdb keeps only in-frame clonotypes and omits some of them. The data show approximately 90,000 clones, with about 91% seen just once and roughly 0.91% held by the top ten. This CDR3 contains 15 residues. The germline gives CDR1 SGHTA, CDR2 FQGNSA. With 6 bases removed from V and 1 base from J, the gap between germline ends came to 12 bases. The sample in question was peripheral blood, obtained before pregnancy. This clonotype was sampled from a female donor with multiple sclerosis, enrolled in a pregnancy study. This chain connects TRBV7-2 to TRBJ2-2; D not resolved. The CDR3, as DNA: TGTGCCAGCAGTTTAATCCCAATGAACACCGGGGAGCTGTTTTTT. Amino acids: CASSLIPMNTGELFF. The entire variable domain, with the rest obtained from reference TRBV7-2 and TRBJ2-2, is as follows: GAGVSQSPSNKVTEKGKDVELRCDPISGHTALYWYRQSLGQGLEFLIYFQGNSAPDKSGLPSDRFSAERTGGSVSTLTIQRTQQEDSAVYLCASSLIPMNTGELFFGEGSRLTVL.